A selection of T cell receptor beta chains follows, all from one sample in a study of a mutant IDH1 vaccine in newly diagnosed glioma. Sequenced by immunoSEQ multiplex PCR; TCRdb stores in-frame clones only, minus some. This table holds around 88,000 clones, just under 80% found once. The input for sequencing was PBMCs, taken from a glioma patient treated with radiotherapy, temozolomide or both. The source of these receptors is a man aged 40-49 years with glioma. Each CDR3 is given with its conserved first and last residue. The D gene is left open where the match is weak. Some rows have no size entry. The others give once, few or many, or a class for an expanded clone.

size: NA
V: TRBV7-9
J: TRBJ1-4
D: TRBD1
DNA: TGTGCCAGCAGCCGGGACAGGACTAATGAAAAACTGTTTTTT
CDR3: CASSRDRTNEKLFF

size: NA
V: TRBV5-1
J: TRBJ2-7
D: TRBD2
DNA: TGCGCCAGCAGCTTGAGCGGGGGGCGGGGATACGAGCAGTACTTC
CDR3: CASSLSGGRGYEQYF

size: NA
V: TRBV9
J: TRBJ1-1
D: NA
DNA: TGTGCCAGCAGCGTAGGTCCAGGGCAGGTAGCTTTCTTT
CDR3: CASSVGPGQVAFF

size: few
V: TRBV30
J: TRBJ1-4
D: NA
DNA: TGTGCCTGCTGGGGACGGGCAACTAATGAAAAACTGTTTTTT
CDR3: CACWGRATNEKLFF

size: NA
V: TRBV5-4
J: TRBJ2-6
D: NA
DNA: TGTGCCAGCAGCTTGGGACCTTTTGCCTCTGGGGCCAACGTCCTGACTTTC
CDR3: CASSLGPFASGANVLTF

size: NA
V: TRBV9
J: TRBJ2-3
D: TRBD2
DNA: TGTGCCAGCAGTACTAGCGGGAAGCTAGATACGCAGTATTTT
CDR3: CASSTSGKLDTQYF

size: NA
V: TRBV18
J: TRBJ2-5
D: NA
DNA: TGTGCCAGCTCACGCCAAGAGACCCAGTACTTC
CDR3: CASSRQETQYF

size: NA
V: TRBV11-3
J: TRBJ2-7
D: TRBD2
DNA: TGTGCCAGCAGCTTCAGCGGGGGGGCCTACGAGCAGTACTTC
CDR3: CASSFSGGAYEQYF

size: NA
V: TRBV9
J: TRBJ1-1
D: NA
DNA: TGTGCCAGCAGCGTAGGGGAGGCCTACACTGAAGCTTTCTTT
CDR3: CASSVGEAYTEAFF

size: NA
V: TRBV7-6
J: TRBJ2-1
D: TRBD2
DNA: TGTGCCAGCAGTCAAGGTCGCGGGAGGACCCCCCATGAGCAGTTCTTC
CDR3: CASSQGRGRTPHEQFF

size: NA
V: TRBV7-2
J: TRBJ2-1
D: TRBD2
DNA: TGTGCCAGCAAAACTAGCGGGAACTACAATGAGCAGTTCTTC
CDR3: CASKTSGNYNEQFF

size: NA
V: TRBV27
J: TRBJ2-3
D: NA
DNA: TGTGCCAGCAGTTTAGGTTGGGGTAGCACAGATACGCAGTATTTT
CDR3: CASSLGWGSTDTQYF

size: NA
V: TRBV7-9
J: TRBJ2-2
D: NA
DNA: TGTGCCAGCAGCGGGCGAAAAGTTAGCACCGGGGAGCTGTTTTTT
CDR3: CASSGRKVSTGELFF

size: NA
V: TRBV5-8
J: TRBJ2-5
D: NA
DNA: TGTGCCAGCACAGGGTACGAGACCCAGTACTTC
CDR3: CASTGYETQYF

size: NA
V: TRBV6-5
J: TRBJ1-4
D: NA
DNA: TGTGCCAGCACCGATCGGCCCACTAATGAAAAACTGTTTTTT
CDR3: CASTDRPTNEKLFF

size: NA
V: TRBV7-2
J: TRBJ2-7
D: TRBD2
DNA: TGTGCCAGCAGCTTGACTAGCGGGGGGGCCTACGAGCAGTACTTC
CDR3: CASSLTSGGAYEQYF

size: NA
V: TRBV29-1
J: TRBJ2-1
D: NA
DNA: TGCAGCCACAGCAGCTCCTACAATGAGCAGTTCTTC
CDR3: CSHSSSYNEQFF

size: NA
V: TRBV7-9
J: TRBJ1-3
D: NA
DNA: TGTGCCAGCAGCTTAACCCTAGGGCTTGGAAACACCATATATTTT
CDR3: CASSLTLGLGNTIYF

size: NA
V: TRBV2
J: TRBJ2-2
D: TRBD1
DNA: TGTGCCGCTAGGGACAGCCACACCGGGGAGCTGTTTTTT
CDR3: CAARDSHTGELFF

size: NA
V: TRBV11-2
J: TRBJ1-4
D: NA
DNA: TGTGCCAGCAGCTTAGGTGCAACTAATGAAAAACTGTTTTTT
CDR3: CASSLGATNEKLFF

size: NA
V: TRBV27
J: TRBJ2-7
D: NA
DNA: TGTGCCAGCAGTCCTCTTCGCGGGACCAGCTCCTACGAGCAGTACTTC
CDR3: CASSPLRGTSSYEQYF

size: NA
V: TRBV5-6
J: TRBJ2-7
D: NA
DNA: TGTGCCAGCAGCTTGTACGGGACAGATGTTGGGGGAGGGGAGCAGTACTTC
CDR3: CASSLYGTDVGGGEQYF

size: NA
V: TRBV6-5
J: TRBJ2-3
D: TRBD2
DNA: TGTGCCATCCTAGCGGGAGTCACAGATACGCAGTATTTT
CDR3: CAILAGVTDTQYF